This T cell receptor beta chain was retrieved from a study of T cell changes during pregnancy in multiple sclerosis. This CDR3 spans 13 amino acids. The germline gives CDR1 SQVTM, CDR2 ANQGSEA. The junction had 6 bases not matched to a gene; V was cut back by 4 bases and J by 4 bases. The method was immunoSEQ multiplex PCR; TCRdb's version includes in-frame clones alone and lacks a portion of them. Of roughly 40,000 clones in the sample, approximately 92% were seen once. The receptor comes from a female donor with multiple sclerosis, enrolled in a pregnancy study. This specimen was CD4+ T cells from peripheral blood mononuclear cells, taken in the first trimester of pregnancy. The chain couples TRBV29-1 to TRBJ2-7, with 8 bases lining up with TRBD2. The CDR3 region is CSVALAGQYEQYF. The CDR3 nucleotides are TGCAGCGTTGCCTTAGCGGGGCAATACGAGCAGTACTTC.